This entry is about one T cell receptor beta chain. No antigen is known for it. This sample is part of a study of radiation and T cells in renal cell carcinoma. General study points: Baseline intratumoral clonotype presence is unknown without pretreatment biopsies.

Specified time point: blood 2 weeks post-SBRT. Treatment of the sample: 15 Gy SBRT to primary tumor, nephrectomy 4 weeks later. Radiation-treated patients gave blood at baseline, week 2 and week 4. The patient's renal cell carcinoma had clear cell pathology. Sequencing used immunoSEQ multiplex PCR; TCRdb keeps in-frame clones, though not all of them. The sample has some 120,000 clones; 81% are singletons. Germline-derived CDR1 and CDR2 are SGDLS and YYNGEE. Trimming removed 0 bases at V and 1 base at J, with 8 bases between. This CDR3 has 16 residues. V usage is TRBV9 and J usage is TRBJ2-6; D is ambiguous. The sequences come from blood, collected from a patient whose treatment included radiotherapy and nephrectomy. The origin of this receptor is a man over 45 with renal cell carcinoma. DNA for the CDR3: TGTGCCAGCAGCGTAGGGCTGGGGTCTGGGGCCAACGTCCTGACTTTC. Translating gives CASSVGLGSGANVLTF.